This T cell receptor (beta chain) comes out of a study of CD8+ T cells in alopecia areata (dated by TCRdb to about 2018). About the study as a whole: Treated patients were enrolled in an open-label pilot trial of oral tofacitinib, 5 to 10 mg twice daily, for moderate-to-severe alopecia areata. Patients stayed on tofacitinib for 6 to 18 months and then had 6 months of follow-up off drug so that delayed response and recurrence could be assessed. The study used high-throughput TCRbeta sequencing to examine T cell clonal expansion in alopecia areata, in both the C3H/HeJ mouse model and human patients. In humans, TCRbeta sequencing was performed on scalp tissue and on sorted CD4+ and CD8+ peripheral blood T cells from healthy controls and from patients with patchy or totalis/universalis alopecia areata. Tofacitinib-treated patients had biopsies at baseline and at 4 and 24 weeks of treatment, with a later scalp biopsy in several patients. Clonality in the scalp was compared among normal scalp (n=4), patchy alopecia areata scalp (n=8), and alopecia totalis/universalis scalp (n=8). RNA came from the PAXgene miRNA kit for fixed scalp, the miRNeasy kit for PBMCs, and the RNeasy kit for mouse skin. Amplification of TCRbeta CDR3 regions was done by immunoSEQ multiplex PCR using 35 Vbeta forward primers and 13 Jbeta reverse primers. Here is what the overall study found, with its caveats: Higher clonality and more expanded CD8+ clones were observed in lesional scalp than in normal scalp, particularly in alopecia totalis/universalis, a finding suggestive of antigenic drive. Shared TCR sequences between patients were less evident than in mice, which may be partly attributable to HLA diversity in the patient population. Unlike mouse skin, where gammadelta T cells dominate, normal human skin contains resident alphabeta T cells that get sequenced too, which complicates analysis of the scalp TCR repertoire.

Libraries were built with the immunoSEQ multiplex PCR assay. For TCR sequencing, RNA was extracted from every sample and reverse transcribed into cDNA to serve as template. SuperScript III was used for first-strand cDNA synthesis, primed with a 2:1 mix of oligo-dT and random hexamers. A synthetic immune receptor repertoire was used to gauge amplification bias, and whatever bias remained was removed computationally. In the authors' own workflow: Raw reads were preprocessed to remove errors, and CDR3 was defined by IMGT conventions from the conserved cysteine to phenylalanine. Clonality was computed as 1 minus the Shannon entropy, with the entropy normalized by log2 of the number of productive unique TCRs. Scalp TCRbeta sequences were cross-referenced with sorted blood CD4 and CD8 repertoires so that the CD4 or CD8 identity of scalp clones could be inferred. TCRdb holds this immuneACCESS table with in-frame rearrangements only. Some clones are missing; in checked studies, unresolved V genes explain under half, and the rest has no known cause. The D gene and trimming were derived from the DNA, and the V and J assignments and clone size from that table. In this sample the table shows some 110,000 clones, more than 30% of which occur a single time. 3.1% of the sample comes from the top ten.

Of note for this clone: Its specific antigen is unknown. Within one base of it there is no much larger clone, and no base qualities were kept.

The germline V gene sets CDR1 to SGHDN and CDR2 to FVKESK. From its cysteine to its phenylalanine, the CDR3 spans 12 amino acids. Just CDR3 DNA is preserved here, 36 bases in frame from base 1. The junction shows trimming of 3 bases on V and 3 bases on J, plus 4 bases between the germline ends. Lesional scalp punch biopsies and peripheral blood were collected from alopecia areata patients. PBMCs were isolated by density centrifugation and stained for CD3, CD4 and CD8, after which CD4+ and CD8+ T cells were sorted on a FACSAria. Sequencing was done on a sample of CD4+ T cells sorted from blood. The V and J genes are TRBV14 and TRBJ2-3, with no D gene named confidently. The sequence derives from a human donor with alopecia areata. In nucleotides, the sequence is TGTGCCAGCAGCCAGTCGACAGATACGCAGTATTTT. Its product reads: CASSQSTDTQYF.